The next 8 T cell receptor beta chains were all read from a single sample in a study of blood T cell repertoires in COVID-19. Sequencing used immunoSEQ multiplex PCR; TCRdb keeps in-frame clones, though not all of them. The sample has 380,000 or so clones, 89% seen once. The specimen sequenced was peripheral blood. These receptors originate from a man between 40 and 49 years old with acute or convalescent COVID-19.

The chain joins TRBV28 to TRBJ1-4; D call uncertain. V shed 4 bases and J shed 2 bases, with 8 bases lying between them. CDR1 is MDHEN and CDR2 is SYDVKM in the germline V gene. The CDR3 totals 14 residues. The CDR3 region is CASSSIETNEKLFF. Written as DNA, the CDR3 is TGTGCCAGCAGTTCAATTGAGACTAATGAAAAACTGTTTTTT.

A remark on this clone: A junction boundary mismatches the germline segment, possibly from a read error. In the same sample, other DNA sequences code for this CDR3. The rearrangement joins TRBV27 to TRBJ1-2; the D is unclear. CDR3 size: 13 residues. Germline V CDR1 and CDR2: MNHEY, SMNVEV (reference sequence). CDR3 in DNA: TGTGCCAGCAGTTTATCCCCTAATTATGGCTACACCTTC. Its protein product is CASSLSPNYGYTF.

This chain's CDR3 is CASSIRGGIYGYTF. The CDR3 DNA reads as TGTGCCAGTAGTATACGAGGAGGGATTTATGGCTACACCTTC. This chain uses TRBV19 with TRBJ1-2; D unclear. The ends were cut back, 2 bases at V and 5 bases at J, with 12 bases in the middle. This CDR3 spans 14 amino acids. Germline-derived CDR1 and CDR2 are LNHDA and SQIVND (reference sequence). The variable domain in full, completed from reference TRBV19 and TRBJ1-2, reads DGGITQSPKYLFRKEGQNVTLSCEQNLNHDAMYWYRQDPGQGLRLIYYSQIVNDFQKGDIAEGYSVSREKKESFPLTVTSAQKNPTAFYLCASSIRGGIYGYTFGSGTRLTVV.

The chain is built from TRBV15 and TRBJ2-3; 12 bases align to TRBD2. With V trimmed by 5 bases and J by 1 base, 10 bases remained unmatched. The germline V gene has CDR1 LNHNV and CDR2 YYDKDF (reference sequence). This CDR3 region has 18 residues. CDR3 DNA: TGTGCCACCAGCTCTCACTGGGCTAGCGGGGGGGGCACAGATACGCAGTATTTT. Translating gives CATSSHWASGGGTDTQYF.

The chain combines TRBV27 with TRBJ1-2; 11 bases agree with TRBD1. The germline CDR1 and CDR2 sequences are MNHEY and SMNVEV (reference sequence). The CDR3 is 15 residues long. Trimming took 3 bases from V and 10 from J; bases not matched to a gene: 10. The CDR3 loop reads CASSLSPDRGLVYTF. The CDR3 bases are TGTGCCAGCAGTTTGTCCCCGGACAGGGGGCTTGTCTACACCTTC.

The CDR3 DNA sequence: TGTGCCAGCAGCCAAGGTCGGGAGGGCCCCAATGAGCAGTTCTTC. Translating it yields CASSQGREGPNEQFF. The chain has TRBV3-1 (or the pseudogene TRBV3-2) and TRBJ2-1, with TRBD2 identical over 8 bases. The J segment lost 6 bases and the V segment lost 1 base, leaving 5 bases of the junction unmatched. The germline V gene encodes CDR1 LGHDT and CDR2 YNNKEL (reference sequence). The CDR3 length is 15 residues.

The chain uses TRBV7-8 and TRBJ1-1; D remains unclear. Germline CDR1 reads SGHVS; CDR2 reads FQNEAQ. V lost 2 bases and J lost 0, with 19 bases in between. CDR3 length: 18 residues. The CDR3 region has the DNA TGTGCCAGCAGCTTATTGTCCCTCCGGGTGACCCTGAACACTGAAGCTTTCTTT. Translation: CASSLLSLRVTLNTEAFF. The whole variable domain, filled in from reference TRBV7-8 and TRBJ1-1, reads GAGVSQSPRYKVAKRGQDVALRCDPISGHVSLFWYQQALGQGPEFLTYFQNEAQLDKSGLPSDRFFAERPEGSVSTLKIQRTQQEDSAVYLCASSLLSLRVTLNTEAFFGQGTRLTVV.

Worth noting for this clone: A read error is possible here, since a much larger clone lies one base away. This chain uses TRBV5-5 with TRBJ1-1; D may be TRBD1 (6 bases). CDR3 size: 14 residues. Germline CDR1 reads SGHKS; CDR2 reads YYEKEE (reference sequence). The V gene lost 3 bases and the J gene lost 1 base, with 10 bases spanning the gap. CDR3 in amino acids: CASSSGQRNTEAFF. CDR3 nucleotide sequence: TGTGCCAGCAGCTCTGGACAGAGGAACACTGAAGCTTTCTTT.